This TCR beta chain was sequenced in a study of metastatic and nonmetastatic thyroid tumors (dated by TCRdb to 2019 to 2021). For the study in its entirety: The researchers compared repertoires between peripheral blood samples and tumor or nodule tissue samples from patients with malignant or benign thyroid disease.

No patient had received any treatment before thyroid surgery. Using T-cell receptor beta sequencing, the study looked back at clinical samples from patients collected from the early 2010s to the late 2010s. Note on this clone: The antigen it binds to is not known. Per-nucleotide qualities are absent, and no much larger clonotype sits a single base away.

Relative to germline, V is 0 bases shorter and J is 6 bases shorter, with 12 bases between their ends. Reading from cysteine to phenylalanine, the CDR3 counts 14 amino acids. This entry keeps only the CDR3 DNA: 42 bases, framed from base 1. The germline V gene encodes CDR1 MNHNS and CDR2 SASEGT. Library prep was done by PCR. The run used an Illumina HiSeq 4000. High-throughput sequencing was used to profile the CDR3 region of the TCR beta-chain in every patient. The published analysis was carried out like this. The researchers built a classifier to tell apart papillary thyroid cancer patients with distant metastasis, based on CDR3 differences among clinicopathological groups. The Shannon index was used to measure repertoire diversity, and the Morisita-Horn index was used to measure how similar tumor and blood repertoires were. The public reads were reanalyzed by TCRdb: fastp trimming at Q25, MiXCR alignment, in-frame beta chains only. TCRdb, not the authors, supplied the V and J calls. This sample lists some 13,000 clones; around 20% were detected once. The ten largest clones add up to 12% to 15% of the sample.

Results and caveats for the whole study, not just this receptor: TCR beta diversity was reported as significantly higher in malignant tumors than in benign nodules, in both blood and tumor samples.

Sequencing was carried out using adjacent normal tissue. The clonotype was recovered from a female donor with papillary thyroid cancer or a benign thyroid nodule (not recorded which). Some clones in this sample may be carry-over from other donors' samples. The sequence joins TRBV6-1 to TRBJ2-7; a tentative D match to TRBD1 spans 5 bases. The DNA reads as follows: TGTGCCAGCAGTGAAGCATATCGGACACGCGAGCAGTACTTC. It encodes CASSEAYRTREQYF.